This T cell receptor (beta chain) was identified during a study of T-cell memory formation after mild COVID-19. This clonotype was picked up a small number of times. Its antigen is still unknown. Study results and caveats: A subset of responding clones appeared in pre-infection memory, suggesting cross-reactive memory joined. Second-wave clones that peaked on day 37 lacked confirmed SARS-CoV-2 specificity.

Germline V gives CDR1 SGHDT, CDR2 YYEEEE. The CDR3 has 14 amino acids. The V gene lost 0 bases and the J gene lost 1 base, with 6 bases spanning the gap. TCRdb re-called the 5' RACE reads with MiXCR, one entry per CDR3 protein. The profile shows 300,000 to 350,000 distinct CDR3 sequences, approximately 14% of them singletons. The genes are TRBV5-6 and TRBJ2-3; D unresolved. The sample comprised PBMCs or a T cell subset sorted from them (not recorded which). This TCR came from a man younger than 35 who had mild COVID-19 (a few samples of this study predate the infection). Cell type and time point are not known. The CDR3 sequence: CASSLDQGTDTQYF. The CDR3 bases are TGTGCCAGCAGCTTGGATCAGGGCACAGATACGCAGTATTTT.